Included here is one TCR beta chain sequence, with context. Its antigen is not identified. This entry belongs to a study of CD8 T cell repertoires and HIV-1 epitope variants. Overall study context: Separate wells received one of Twenty-five Gag or Nef variant peptides. Tested: three Gag epitope families, Nef HW9 and YT9.

Libraries were prepared by immunoSEQ multiplex PCR; TCRdb keeps only in-frame clonotypes and omits some of them. The sample includes over 850 clones, about 60% seen only once; the top ten take 43%. V was clipped by 3 bases and J by 4 bases; unmatched bases: 1. Germline CDR1 and CDR2: LNHDA and SQIVND (reference sequence). The CDR3 has 13 residues. This clonotype was sampled from a male donor with HIV. V and J are TRBV19 and TRBJ2-5, with TRBD2 matching over 8 bases. Sequencing was performed on cultured CD8+ T cells derived from PBMCs. CDR3 sequence: CASSIGRGETQYF. CDR3 bases: TGTGCCAGTAGTATCGGGAGGGGAGAGACCCAGTACTTC.